This record concerns one T cell receptor beta chain sequence. This sample is part of a study of blood T cell repertoires in COVID-19. Study details: In each case, the material was cDNA or gDNA derived from T cells, B-cell-depleted T cells, or PBMCs.

Germline V lookup: CDR1 SGDLS, CDR2 YYNGEE. This CDR3 has 14 amino acids. Germline trimming cut 4 bases from V and 2 bases from J; bases unmatched to any gene: 2. TCRdb's copy holds only in-frame clones and misses some; the assay was immunoSEQ multiplex PCR. In the table there are tens of thousands of clones, around 88% of which are singletons. The sample taken for sequencing was peripheral blood. This TCR was recovered from a man between 60 and 75 years old with acute or convalescent COVID-19. The gene calls are TRBV9 and TRBJ1-2, with TRBD1 identical over 10 bases. The CDR3 reads CASSKGQGNYGYTF. In DNA, the CDR3 is TGTGCCAGCAGCAAGGGACAGGGGAACTATGGCTACACCTTC.